This T cell receptor (beta chain) derives from a study of cytomegalovirus exposure and HLA in healthy donors. Study outcomes and limitations: Owing to their indistinguishability, certain V segments, notably TRBV6-2 and TRBV6-3, were excluded. Reportedly, cytomegalovirus status was diagnosed with high sensitivity and specificity.

CDR3 length equals 12 residues. Germline V CDR1 and CDR2: MRHNA, SNTAGT. Trimming shortened V by 7 bases and J by 8 bases, and 12 bases separated the two germline ends. About this clone itself: What it binds is unknown.

PCR primers comprised 60 Vbeta and 13 Jbeta primers. Measured with immunoSEQ multiplex PCR; TCRdb has only the in-frame clones, and not every one. The table records 120,000 or so clones, roughly three quarters of them present only once. The V and J genes are TRBV6-4 and TRBJ1-3; TRBD1 is a possible D gene (5 bases). The sequencing input was PBMCs. The TCR originated in a man aged 18 to 29 in good health and CMV-seronegative. This chain's CDR3 is CASTRVRDTIYF. CDR3 DNA: TGTGCCAGCACCAGGGTTCGGGACACCATATATTTT.